This T cell receptor beta chain originates from a study of T cell responses to AZD1222 COVID-19 vaccine. Broader study findings: At baseline, seropositivity was found in only a handful of AZD1222 recipients. In a largely white British group with more females than males, clonal diversity was possibly underestimated. Samples come after the peak T cell response, not at day 14.

Of note for this clone: The target antigen is unknown.

This CDR3 contains 14 residues. CDR1 and CDR2 from the germline V gene are ENHRY and SYGVKD. V lost 4 bases to trimming and J lost 4 bases; unmatched junction nucleotides: 4. Assay used: immunoSEQ multiplex PCR; TCRdb lists only in-frame clones, some missing. The sample yields some 150,000 clones, approximately 89% seen once. The chain uses TRBV10-3 and TRBJ1-1; 9 bases line up with TRBD1. The receptor was derived from an adult in good health. The starting material was peripheral blood, obtained on day 0 of MenACWY control vaccination. The CDR3 region is CAISGGTGPTEAFF. For the CDR3, the DNA is TGTGCCATCAGTGGCGGGACAGGGCCCACTGAAGCTTTCTTT.